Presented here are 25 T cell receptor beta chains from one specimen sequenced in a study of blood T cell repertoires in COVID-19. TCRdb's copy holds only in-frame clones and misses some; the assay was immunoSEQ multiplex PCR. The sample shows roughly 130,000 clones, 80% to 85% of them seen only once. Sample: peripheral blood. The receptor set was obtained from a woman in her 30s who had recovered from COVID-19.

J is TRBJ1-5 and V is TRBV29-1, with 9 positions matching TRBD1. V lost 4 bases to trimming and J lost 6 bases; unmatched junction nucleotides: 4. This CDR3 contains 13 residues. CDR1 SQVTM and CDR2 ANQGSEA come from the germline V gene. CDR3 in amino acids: CSVGQGDGQPQHF. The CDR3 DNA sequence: TGCAGCGTTGGACAGGGGGATGGTCAGCCCCAGCATTTT.

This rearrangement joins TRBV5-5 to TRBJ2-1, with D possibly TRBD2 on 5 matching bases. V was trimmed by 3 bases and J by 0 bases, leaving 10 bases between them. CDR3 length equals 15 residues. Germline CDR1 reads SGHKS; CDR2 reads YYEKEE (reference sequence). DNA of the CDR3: TGTGCCAGCAGCTATCCGGGAAGCTCCTACAATGAGCAGTTCTTC. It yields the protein CASSYPGSSYNEQFF.

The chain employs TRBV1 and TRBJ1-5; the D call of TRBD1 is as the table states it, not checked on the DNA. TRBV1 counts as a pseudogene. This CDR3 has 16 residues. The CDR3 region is CTSSQGGQAPNQPQHF. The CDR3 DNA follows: TGCACCAGCAGCCAAGGAGGACAGGCGCCCAATCAGCCCCAGCATTTT.

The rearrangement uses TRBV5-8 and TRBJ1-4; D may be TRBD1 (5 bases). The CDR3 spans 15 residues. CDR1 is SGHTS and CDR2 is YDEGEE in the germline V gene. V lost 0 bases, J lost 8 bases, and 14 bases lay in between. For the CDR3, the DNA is TGTGCCAGCAGCTTGGTATTCGGGGGTGGAGAAAAACTGTTTTTT. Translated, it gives CASSLVFGGGEKLFF.

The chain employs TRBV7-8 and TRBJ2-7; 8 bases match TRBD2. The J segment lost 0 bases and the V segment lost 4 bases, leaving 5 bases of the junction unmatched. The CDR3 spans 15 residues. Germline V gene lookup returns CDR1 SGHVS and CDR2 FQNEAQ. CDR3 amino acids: CASSSLTSDSYEQYF. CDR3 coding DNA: TGTGCCAGCAGCTCCCTGACTAGCGACTCCTACGAGCAGTACTTC.

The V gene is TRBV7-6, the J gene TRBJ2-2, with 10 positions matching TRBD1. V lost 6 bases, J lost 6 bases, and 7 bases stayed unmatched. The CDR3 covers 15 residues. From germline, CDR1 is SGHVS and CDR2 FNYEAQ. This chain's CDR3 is CASRKNGQGAGELFF. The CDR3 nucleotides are TGTGCCAGCAGAAAAAACGGACAGGGGGCCGGGGAGCTGTTTTTT.

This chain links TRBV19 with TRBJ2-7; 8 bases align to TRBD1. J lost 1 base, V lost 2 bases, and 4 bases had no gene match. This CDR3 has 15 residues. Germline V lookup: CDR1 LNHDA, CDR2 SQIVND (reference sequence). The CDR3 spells CASSIKQGVSYEQYF. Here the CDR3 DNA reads TGTGCCAGTAGTATAAAACAGGGGGTGTCCTACGAGCAGTACTTC.

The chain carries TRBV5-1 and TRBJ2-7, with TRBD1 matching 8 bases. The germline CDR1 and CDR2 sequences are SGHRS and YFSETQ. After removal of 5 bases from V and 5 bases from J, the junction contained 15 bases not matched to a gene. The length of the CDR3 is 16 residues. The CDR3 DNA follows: TGCGCCAGCAGTACCGGGACAGGCTCGCAAAGGGACGAGCAGTACTTC. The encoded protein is CASSTGTGSQRDEQYF.

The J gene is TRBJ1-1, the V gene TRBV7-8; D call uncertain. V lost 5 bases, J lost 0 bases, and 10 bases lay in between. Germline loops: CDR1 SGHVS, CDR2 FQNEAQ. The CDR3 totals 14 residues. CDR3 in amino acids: CASSRRSMNTEAFF. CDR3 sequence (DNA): TGTGCCAGCAGCCGGAGATCGATGAACACTGAAGCTTTCTTT.

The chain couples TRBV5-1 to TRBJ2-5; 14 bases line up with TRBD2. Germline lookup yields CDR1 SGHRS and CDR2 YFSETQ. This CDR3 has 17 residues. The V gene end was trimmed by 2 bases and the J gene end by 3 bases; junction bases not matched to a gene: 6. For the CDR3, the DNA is TGCGCCAGCAGCTTAAGACTAGCGGGGGGGATAAAAGAGACCCAGTACTTC. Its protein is CASSLRLAGGIKETQYF.

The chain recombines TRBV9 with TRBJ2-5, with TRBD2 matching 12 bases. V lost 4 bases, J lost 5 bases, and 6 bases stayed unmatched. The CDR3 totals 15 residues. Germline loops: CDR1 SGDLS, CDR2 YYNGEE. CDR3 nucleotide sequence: TGTGCCAGCAGCCCCCCGGGACTAGCGGGTGAGACCCAGTACTTC. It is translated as CASSPPGLAGETQYF.

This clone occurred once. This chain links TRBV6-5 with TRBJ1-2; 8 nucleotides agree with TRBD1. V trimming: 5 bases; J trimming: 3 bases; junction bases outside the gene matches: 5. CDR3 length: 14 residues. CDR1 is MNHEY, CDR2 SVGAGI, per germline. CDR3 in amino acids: CASSIDRGHYGYTF. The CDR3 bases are TGTGCCAGCAGTATAGACAGGGGCCACTATGGCTACACCTTC.

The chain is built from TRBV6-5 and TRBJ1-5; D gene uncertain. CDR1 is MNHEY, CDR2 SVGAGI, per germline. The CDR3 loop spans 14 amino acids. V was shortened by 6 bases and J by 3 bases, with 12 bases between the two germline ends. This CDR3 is CASSGSRSNQPQHF. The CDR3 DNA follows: TGTGCCAGCAGCGGTAGTCGATCCAATCAGCCCCAGCATTTT.

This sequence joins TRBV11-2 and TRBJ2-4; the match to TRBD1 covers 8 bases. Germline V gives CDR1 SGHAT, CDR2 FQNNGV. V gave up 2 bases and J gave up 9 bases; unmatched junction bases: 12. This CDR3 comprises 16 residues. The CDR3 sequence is CASSLNGQGLFSIQYF. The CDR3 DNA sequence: TGTGCCAGCAGCTTAAACGGACAGGGCTTATTCTCCATTCAGTACTTC.

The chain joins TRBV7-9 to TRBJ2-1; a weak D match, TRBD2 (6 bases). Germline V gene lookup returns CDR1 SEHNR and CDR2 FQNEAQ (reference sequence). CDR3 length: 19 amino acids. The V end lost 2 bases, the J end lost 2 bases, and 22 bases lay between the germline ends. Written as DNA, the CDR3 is TGTGCCAGCAGCTTACCCCGACCCGCTAAGGAGGGAACCTACAATGAGCAGTTCTTC. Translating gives CASSLPRPAKEGTYNEQFF.

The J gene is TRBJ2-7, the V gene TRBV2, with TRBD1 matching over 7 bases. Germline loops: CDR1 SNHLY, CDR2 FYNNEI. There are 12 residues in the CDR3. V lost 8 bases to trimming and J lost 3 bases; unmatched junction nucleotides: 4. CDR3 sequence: CASGGQRYEQYF. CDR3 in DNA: TGTGCCAGCGGGGGACAGCGCTACGAGCAGTACTTC. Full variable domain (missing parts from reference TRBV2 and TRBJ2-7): EPEVTQTPSHQVTQMGQEVILRCVPISNHLYFYWYRQILGQKVEFLVSFYNNEISEKSEIFDDQFSVERPDGSNFTLKIRSTKLEDSAMYFCASGGQRYEQYFGPGTRLTVT.

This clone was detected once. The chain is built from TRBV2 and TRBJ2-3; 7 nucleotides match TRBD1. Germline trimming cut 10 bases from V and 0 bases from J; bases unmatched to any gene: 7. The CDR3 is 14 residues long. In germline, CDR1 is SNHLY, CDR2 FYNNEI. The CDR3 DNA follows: TGTGCCAACTTACAGGGGTCTAGCACAGATACGCAGTATTTT. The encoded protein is CANLQGSSTDTQYF.

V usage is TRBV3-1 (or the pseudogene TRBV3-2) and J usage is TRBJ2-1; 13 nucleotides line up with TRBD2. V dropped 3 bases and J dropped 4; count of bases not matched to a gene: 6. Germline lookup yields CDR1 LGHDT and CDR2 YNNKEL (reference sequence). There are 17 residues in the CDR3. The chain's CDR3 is CASSHTWTSGGYNEQFF. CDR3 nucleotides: TGTGCCAGCAGCCATACATGGACTAGCGGGGGTTACAATGAGCAGTTCTTC.

The CDR3 DNA reads as TGTGCCAGTAGTAATCACTGGACTAGCGAGGCCGGGGAGCTGTTTTTT. This sequence encodes CASSNHWTSEAGELFF. This rearrangement joins TRBV19 to TRBJ2-2; 9 bases match TRBD2. Germline V CDR1 and CDR2: LNHDA, SQIVND (reference sequence). After removal of 4 bases from V and 6 bases from J, the junction contained 9 bases not matched to a gene. This CDR3 comprises 16 residues.

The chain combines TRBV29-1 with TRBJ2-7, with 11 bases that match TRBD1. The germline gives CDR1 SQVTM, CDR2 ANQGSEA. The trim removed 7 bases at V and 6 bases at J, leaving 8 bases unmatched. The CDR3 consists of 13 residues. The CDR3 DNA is TGCAGCGCCGGACAGGGGGCGGTCGGCGAGCAGTACTTC. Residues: CSAGQGAVGEQYF.

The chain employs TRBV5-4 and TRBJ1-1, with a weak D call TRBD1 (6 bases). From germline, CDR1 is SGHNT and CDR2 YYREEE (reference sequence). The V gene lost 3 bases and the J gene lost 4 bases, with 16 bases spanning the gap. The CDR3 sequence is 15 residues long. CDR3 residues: CASSSLQGIPTEAFF. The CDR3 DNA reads TGTGCCAGCAGCTCCCTCCAGGGGATTCCCACTGAAGCTTTCTTT.

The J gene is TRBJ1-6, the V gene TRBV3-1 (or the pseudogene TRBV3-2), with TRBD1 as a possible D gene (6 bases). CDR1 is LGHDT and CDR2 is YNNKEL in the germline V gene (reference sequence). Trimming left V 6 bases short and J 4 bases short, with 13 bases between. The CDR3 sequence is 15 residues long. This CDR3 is CASRAIGQYNSPLHF. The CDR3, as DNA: TGTGCCAGCAGGGCCATAGGACAGTATAATTCACCCCTCCACTTT.

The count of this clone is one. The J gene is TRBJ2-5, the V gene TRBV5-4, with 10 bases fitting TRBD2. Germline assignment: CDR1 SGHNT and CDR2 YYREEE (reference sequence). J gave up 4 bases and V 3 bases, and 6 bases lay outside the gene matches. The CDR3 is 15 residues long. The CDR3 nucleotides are TGTGCCAGCAGCTCTAGCGGGAGTGTGGTAGAGACCCAGTACTTC. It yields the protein CASSSSGSVVETQYF.

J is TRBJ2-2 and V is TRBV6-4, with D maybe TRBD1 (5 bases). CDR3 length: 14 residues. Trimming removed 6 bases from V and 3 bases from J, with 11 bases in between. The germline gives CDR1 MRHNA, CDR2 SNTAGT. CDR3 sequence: CASRRTGYTGELFF. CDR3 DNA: TGTGCCAGCAGACGTACAGGCTACACCGGGGAGCTGTTTTTT.

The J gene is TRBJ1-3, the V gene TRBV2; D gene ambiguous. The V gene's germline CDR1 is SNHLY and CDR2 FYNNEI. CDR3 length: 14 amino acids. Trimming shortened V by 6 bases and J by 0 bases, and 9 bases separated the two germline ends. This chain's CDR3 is CASSPQISGNTIYF. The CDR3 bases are TGTGCCAGCAGCCCCCAGATCTCTGGAAACACCATATATTTT.